These T cell receptor beta chains were read from a single sample in a study of blood T cells in healthy people across ages. TCRdb itself ran the 5' RACE reads through MiXCR, one entry per CDR3 protein. Of around 650,000 distinct CDR3 sequences listed, approximately 40% are singletons. Sequencing input: blood. Every receptor here comes from a man aged 80 or over in good health. Both conserved end residues are part of each CDR3. The order of the fields is clone size, J gene, D gene, V gene, CDR3 DNA, CDR3 protein. D genes are given only for firm matches. Clone size is given for some rows only: seen once, a few or many times, or a class if the clone is expanded.

.	TRBJ2-3	TRBD2	TRBV10-3	TGTGCCATCAGTGAGTCCCTAGCGGTAAGCACAGATACGCAGTATTTT	CAISESLAVSTDTQYF
.	TRBJ1-1	TRBD1	TRBV5-1	TGCGCCAGCACGCCAACAGGGGCCAACACTGAAGCTTTCTTT	CASTPTGANTEAFF
.	TRBJ2-7	.	TRBV7-2	TGTGCCAGCAGCTTACAGGGCTGGGTCGAGCAGTACTTC	CASSLQGWVEQYF
.	TRBJ2-7	.	TRBV7-3	TGTGCCAGCCCAACTCACACTGGTTACGAGCAGTACTTC	CASPTHTGYEQYF
.	TRBJ1-1	TRBD1	TRBV27	TGTGCCAGCAAGACGACAGGGCACACTGAAGCTTTCTTT	CASKTTGHTEAFF
.	TRBJ2-1	TRBD2	TRBV4-3	TGCGCCAGCAGCCACGGTAGCGGGGATAACAATGAGCAGTTCTTC	CASSHGSGDNNEQFF
.	TRBJ2-6	.	TRBV9	TGTGCCAGCAGCGTAGCGACCTTCGGGGCCAACGTCCTGACTTTC	CASSVATFGANVLTF
.	TRBJ2-2	.	TRBV5-5	TGTGCCAGCAGCTTGGGGCCAGGGACGGAGACCGGGGAGCTGTTTTTT	CASSLGPGTETGELFF
.	TRBJ2-1	TRBD1	TRBV7-2	TGTGCCAGCAGCTTAGAACAGGGGACGGGTAATGAGCAGTTCTTC	CASSLEQGTGNEQFF
few	TRBJ2-1	TRBD2	TRBV20-1	TGCAGTGCTAGATCCAGCGGGGGGGCCGGTAGTTTAAATGAGCAGTTCTTC	CSARSSGGAGSLNEQFF
.	TRBJ2-5	.	TRBV2	TGTGCCAGCAGTGAACGTGGCAACAGAGAGACCCAGTACTTC	CASSERGNRETQYF
.	TRBJ2-5	.	TRBV6-2/TRBV6-3	TGTGCCAGCGGTGGCAGCCTAGGGTCGTGGGAGACCCAGTACTTC	CASGGSLGSWETQYF
.	TRBJ2-7	TRBD2	TRBV20-1	TGCAGTGCTCCTAGCGGGAGAGGGTGGGTGCACGAGCAGTACTTC	CSAPSGRGWVHEQYF
many	TRBJ2-1	TRBD1	TRBV4-2	TGTGCCAGCAGCCAGGACAGGGCCCTCTACAATGAGCAGTTCTTC	CASSQDRALYNEQFF
.	TRBJ2-5	.	TRBV11-2	TGTGCCAGCAGCTTAGTAGGTCTAAGGGATAAAGAGACCCAGTACTTC	CASSLVGLRDKETQYF
.	TRBJ2-1	TRBD2	TRBV9	TGTGCCAGCAGCCTAAAACTAGCGGGGGGTTCCGCTGAGCAGTTCTTC	CASSLKLAGGSAEQFF
.	TRBJ1-2	TRBD1	TRBV12-3/TRBV12-4	TGTGCCAGCAGTTTGGGGACAGGGGCATCCTTCTATGGCTACACCTTC	CASSLGTGASFYGYTF
many	TRBJ2-1	.	TRBV7-2	TGTGCCAGCAGCTTAGTTAATGAGCAGTTCTTC	CASSLVNEQFF
.	TRBJ1-5	.	TRBV12-3/TRBV12-4	TGTGCCAGCAGTTCCGAGGGACAATTTAATCAGCCCCAGCATTTT	CASSSEGQFNQPQHF